This section outlines one T cell receptor (beta chain) sequence together with its context. Its specificity is not known. V was shortened by 0 bases and J by 6 bases, with 8 bases between the two germline ends. CDR3 length: 12 residues. CDR1 is GTSNPN, CDR2 SVGIG, per germline (reference sequence). The source of the sample is a study of CD8+ T cells in alopecia areata. Study-level information: After 6 to 18 months of tofacitinib, follow-up continued 6 months off drug. Study results and caveats: Scalp samples also yield sequences from resident alphabeta T cells of normal skin. Lesional scalp exceeded normal scalp in clonality, especially in alopecia totalis/universalis. Persistence of many expanded lesional clones was seen in scalp and blood during tofacitinib.

Reverse transcribed after extraction, RNA yielded cDNA as the sequencing template. Profiled with immunoSEQ multiplex PCR; TCRdb holds only in-frame clones, not every one. Among roughly 200,000 clones listed, roughly 53% were seen once. Treatment in this sample: oral pan-JAK inhibitor, 5-10 mg twice daily. The clonotype comes from a human donor with alopecia areata. The specimen was CD8+ T cells sorted from blood, collected at week 24, from a patient treated with tofacitinib. The V call is TRBV30, the J call TRBJ1-2; D not resolved. For the CDR3, the DNA is TGTGCCTGGAGTGTACGTCTCGATGGCTACACCTTC. Encoded protein: CAWSVRLDGYTF.